Each of the 30 T cell receptor beta chains below was sequenced from the same sample in a study of shared clonotypes between healthy human individuals (dated by TCRdb to about 2020). Libraries came from the immunoSEQ multiplex PCR assay. The source is immuneACCESS, and TCRdb retained only in-frame sequences with V and J called. Part of the clones is not carried over; for the studies checked, unresolved V genes explain less than half of this, and the remainder is unexplained. The sample yields more than 2 million clones; roughly 94% were counted once. The ten largest make up 0.13% of the sample. What was sequenced was naive CD4+ T cells sorted from blood. Explained via the paper, the cell subset or site label denotes: CD45RA+ positively selected. The origin of the receptors is a young man in good health.

The rearrangement links TRBV5-1 to TRBJ2-1; possibly TRBD1 or TRBD2 for D (5 bases each). There are 16 residues in the CDR3. V lost 0 bases and J 4 bases, leaving 14 bases between the germline ends. Germline assignment: CDR1 SGHRS and CDR2 YFSETQ. The CDR3 reads CASSLGGSGGYNEQFF. In DNA, the CDR3 is TGCGCCAGCAGCTTGGGGGGCAGTGGAGGATACAATGAGCAGTTCTTC.

Remarks on this clone: This sample also contains other DNA sequences that code for the same CDR3. V gene TRBV10-3 combines with J gene TRBJ2-2; 8 nucleotides line up with TRBD2. J lost 2 bases, V lost 3 bases, and 2 bases had no gene match. This CDR3 is built from 15 residues. The germline V gene has CDR1 ENHRY and CDR2 SYGVKD. The CDR3 reads CAISDRGGNTGELFF. The CDR3 DNA is TGTGCCATCAGTGACCGGGGGGGTAACACCGGGGAGCTGTTTTTT.

The rearrangement joins TRBV6-1 to TRBJ1-5; D is unclear. The CDR3 sequence is 15 residues long. Trimming removed 1 base from V and 3 bases from J, with 10 bases in between. Germline V gene lookup returns CDR1 MNHNS and CDR2 SASEGT. The CDR3 loop is CASSEGGSLNQPQHF. The DNA for the CDR3 is TGTGCCAGCAGTGAAGGGGGTTCCCTCAATCAGCCCCAGCATTTT.

Comments on this clone: The sample contains more than one DNA sequence encoding this CDR3. As DNA, the CDR3 is TGCGCCAGCAGCCCGATGACTGGTAGCAATCAGCCCCAGCATTTT. Translation: CASSPMTGSNQPQHF. The V and J genes are TRBV5-1 and TRBJ1-5; D uncertain. V lost 4 bases, J lost 0 bases, and 11 bases lay in between. The CDR3 extends over 15 amino acids. CDR1 SGHRS and CDR2 YFSETQ come from the germline V gene.

The CDR3 sequence is CASSLEGFGNQPQHF. For the CDR3, the DNA is TGTGCCAGCAGCTTGGAGGGTTTTGGGAATCAGCCCCAGCATTTT. This chain links TRBV5-5 with TRBJ1-5, with D hard to call. The germline V gene has CDR1 SGHKS and CDR2 YYEKEE (reference sequence). The CDR3 is made up of 15 amino acids. V was shortened by 0 bases and J by 4 bases, with 11 bases between the two germline ends.

In this sample, this clone turned up once. The V call is TRBV6-6, the J call TRBJ2-3; unclear D gene. The CDR3 sequence is 12 residues long. V gave up 8 bases and J gave up 9 bases, with 15 bases separating them. The germline V gene has CDR1 MNHNY and CDR2 SVGAGI (reference sequence). The CDR3 loop reads CASHPGPETQYF. CDR3 DNA sequence: TGTGCCAGCCATCCCGGGCCCGAAACGCAGTATTTT.

The chain has TRBV15 and TRBJ2-3; the D gene could be TRBD1 or TRBD2 (5 bases each). There are 15 residues in the CDR3. Germline V gene sequence: CDR1 LNHNV, CDR2 YYDKDF (reference sequence). The V end was cut by 0 bases, the J end by 5 bases, with 12 bases between. CDR3 coding DNA: TGTGCCACCAGCAGAGATTGGGACCTGGTAGATACGCAGTATTTT. Protein: CATSRDWDLVDTQYF.

The V gene is TRBV5-1, the J gene TRBJ1-1, with D unclear. The CDR3 consists of 15 residues. Germline V gives CDR1 SGHRS, CDR2 YFSETQ. V was cut by 0 bases and J by 4 bases, with 13 bases left in between. CDR3 nucleotides: TGCGCCAGCAGCTTGGCCGAGGGTAGGGTCACTGAAGCTTTCTTT. This translates into CASSLAEGRVTEAFF.

CDR3 protein: CASKDRANQPQHF. The CDR3 DNA reads as TGTGCCAGCAAAGACAGGGCCAATCAGCCCCAGCATTTT. This chain uses TRBV6-6 with TRBJ1-5, with 7 bases that match TRBD1. The CDR3 is 13 residues long. CDR1 and CDR2 from the germline V gene are MNHNY and SVGAGI (reference sequence). The V segment lost 7 bases and the J segment 3 bases; nucleotides outside the gene matches: 3.

The J gene is TRBJ2-7, the V gene TRBV5-1; 9 positions match TRBD2. The length of the CDR3 is 14 residues. Germline V gives CDR1 SGHRS, CDR2 YFSETQ. Trimming took 4 bases from V and 0 from J; bases not matched to a gene: 2. CDR3 residues: CASSKGLASYEQYF. The CDR3 DNA sequence: TGCGCCAGCAGCAAGGGACTAGCCTCCTACGAGCAGTACTTC. The full variable domain, with the rest looked up from reference TRBV5-1 and TRBJ2-7, is KAGVTQTPRYLIKTRGQQVTLSCSPISGHRSVSWYQQTPGQGLQFLFEYFSETQRNKGNFPGRFSGRQFSNSRSEMNVSTLELGDSALYLCASSKGLASYEQYFGPGTRLTVT.

The V and J genes are TRBV5-5 and TRBJ1-5; D uncertain. From germline, CDR1 is SGHKS and CDR2 YYEKEE (reference sequence). V was cut by 0 bases and J by 5 bases, with 9 bases left in between. The CDR3 spans 14 residues. The CDR3 loop reads CASSLEGRHQPQHF. The CDR3 DNA reads TGTGCCAGCAGCTTGGAAGGGCGGCATCAGCCCCAGCATTTT.

This sequence joins TRBV5-1 and TRBJ1-5, with unresolved D. Trimming cost V 8 bases and J 0 bases, with 18 bases left between them. Germline V lookup: CDR1 SGHRS, CDR2 YFSETQ. CDR3 length equals 16 residues. CDR3 region: CASRDPGSYSNQPQHF. The CDR3 DNA follows: TGCGCCAGTCGGGATCCTGGATCGTATAGCAATCAGCCCCAGCATTTT.

Of note for this clone: Different DNA sequences within this sample yield the same CDR3. J is TRBJ2-7 and V is TRBV6-5, with D maybe TRBD2 (6 bases). Between the trimmed V and J ends, which lost 4 bases and 7 bases, there was a span of 8 bases. There are 11 residues in the CDR3. The germline CDR1 and CDR2 sequences are MNHEY and SVGAGI. The DNA of the CDR3 is TGTGCCAGCAGTTTGGGGGGAGAGCAGTACTTC. Encoded protein: CASSLGGEQYF.

CDR3 region: CSVWSWEYTF. The CDR3 nucleotides read TGCAGCGTGTGGTCTTGGGAGTACACCTTC. The chain uses TRBV29-1 and TRBJ1-2; no clear D gene. The CDR3 contains 10 residues. Germline lookup yields CDR1 SQVTM and CDR2 ANQGSEA. Trimming pared 6 bases from V and 11 bases from J, leaving 13 bases between. The full variable domain, its missing parts supplied by reference TRBV29-1 and TRBJ1-2, is SAVISQKPSRDICQRGTSLTIQCQVDSQVTMMFWYRQQPGQSLTLIATANQGSEATYESGFVIDKFPISRPNLTFSTLTVSNMSPEDSSIYLCSVWSWEYTFGSGTRLTVV.

With respect to this clone: Other nucleotide sequences in the sample specify the same CDR3. The J gene is TRBJ1-4, the V gene TRBV6-5; 8 bases match TRBD1. V lost 5 bases, J lost 8 bases, and 4 bases stayed unmatched. The CDR3 has 13 residues. Germline CDR1 MNHEY, CDR2 SVGAGI. This CDR3 is CASSGQGGEKLFF. DNA of the CDR3: TGTGCCAGCAGTGGACAGGGAGGCGAAAAACTGTTTTTT.

This sequence joins TRBV11-2 and TRBJ1-2; no reliable D call. The CDR3 is made up of 15 amino acids. Trimming stripped 0 bases from V and 6 bases from J, with 14 bases between. Germline values: CDR1 SGHAT, CDR2 FQNNGV. The CDR3: CASSLDRIGSHGYTF. The CDR3 region has the DNA TGTGCCAGCAGCTTAGATAGGATAGGCAGCCATGGCTACACCTTC.

This chain's CDR3 is CSAVERPEQFF. CDR3 bases: TGCAGTGCTGTTGAGCGGCCTGAGCAGTTCTTC. The chain uses TRBV20-1 and TRBJ2-1; D is possibly TRBD2 (5 bases). V was pared by 5 bases and J by 9 bases, with 11 bases between. Germline V gives CDR1 DFQATT, CDR2 SNEGSKA (reference sequence). The CDR3 sequence is 11 residues long.

CDR3 region: CASSPNRGDEKLFF. CDR3 sequence (DNA): TGTGCCAGCTCACCAAACAGGGGGGACGAAAAACTGTTTTTT. The V call is TRBV18, the J call TRBJ1-4; 8 positions agree with TRBD1. Unmatched junction bases numbered 4, after V lost 2 bases and J lost 8 bases. Germline CDR1 and CDR2: KGHSH and LQKENI. The CDR3 sequence is 14 residues long. The whole variable domain, remainder taken from reference TRBV18 and TRBJ1-4, is NAGVMQNPRHLVRRRGQEARLRCSPMKGHSHVYWYRQLPEEGLKFMVYLQKENIIDESGMPKERFSAEFPKEGPSILRIQQVVRGDSAAYFCASSPNRGDEKLFFGSGTQLSVL.

V and J are TRBV28 and TRBJ1-2; 7 nucleotides match TRBD1. The CDR3 contains 15 residues. V was pared by 0 bases and J by 3 bases, with 4 bases of the junction left unmatched. Germline values: CDR1 MDHEN, CDR2 SYDVKM. The CDR3, as DNA: TGTGCCAGCAGTTTATGGGCCAGGGGGGACTATGGCTACACCTTC. Translated, it gives CASSLWARGDYGYTF.

CDR3 sequence reads: CASADGTTDTQYF. The CDR3 region has the DNA TGTGCCAGCGCAGACGGGACCACAGATACGCAGTATTTT. The chain employs TRBV2 and TRBJ2-3; D could derive from TRBD1 or TRBD2 (5 bases each). V was shortened by 8 bases and J by 2 bases, with 11 bases between the two germline ends. The V gene's germline CDR1 is SNHLY and CDR2 FYNNEI. The CDR3 runs 13 residues.

This clone has only one observation. This chain uses TRBV5-1 with TRBJ2-7, with 7 bases fitting TRBD1. The CDR3 spans 12 residues. J lost 2 bases, V lost 6 bases, and 2 bases had no gene match. Germline V gene lookup returns CDR1 SGHRS and CDR2 YFSETQ. CDR3 sequence: CASMGQTYEQYF. In DNA form, the CDR3 reads TGCGCCAGCATGGGACAGACCTACGAGCAGTACTTC.

This chain uses TRBV5-6 with TRBJ2-2, with 7 bases lining up with TRBD2. CDR3 length: 15 residues. V was pared by 2 bases and J by 0 bases, with 1 base of the junction left unmatched. The germline V gene has CDR1 SGHDT and CDR2 YYEEEE. The chain's CDR3 is CASSLSGTNTGELFF. CDR3 sequence (DNA): TGTGCCAGCAGCTTAAGCGGGACGAACACCGGGGAGCTGTTTTTT.

The count of this clone is one. The chain recombines TRBV9 with TRBJ1-2; 8 nucleotides agree with TRBD1. V was pared by 4 bases and J by 7 bases, with 12 bases of the junction left unmatched. Looked up from germline, CDR1 is SGDLS and CDR2 is YYNGEE. The CDR3 extends over 15 amino acids. The CDR3 DNA reads TGTGCCAGCAGCCTAGGCCCGGGACAGGTATCTGGCTACACCTTC. This gives the protein CASSLGPGQVSGYTF.

A single count supports this clone. The genes are TRBV10-3 and TRBJ2-3; 10 positions match TRBD2. J lost 5 bases, V lost 3 bases, and 8 bases had no gene match. CDR1 ENHRY and CDR2 SYGVKD come from the germline V gene. The CDR3 spans 16 residues. DNA of the CDR3: TGTGCCATCAGTGAAGGACTAGCGGCGGGGGGAGATACGCAGTATTTT. Translating gives CAISEGLAAGGDTQYF.

This clone was recorded once. The chain carries TRBV6-1 and TRBJ2-7, with 9 bases aligning to TRBD2. Germline CDR1 MNHNS, CDR2 SASEGT. J gave up 2 bases and V 7 bases, and 6 bases lay outside the gene matches. The CDR3 is 14 amino acids. The DNA for the CDR3 is TGTGCCAGCATGAGCGGGGGGCTAACCTACGAGCAGTACTTC. Protein product: CASMSGGLTYEQYF.

This chain links TRBV5-4 with TRBJ1-4; 7 bases are shared with TRBD1. After removal of 4 bases from V and 5 bases from J, the junction contained 8 bases not matched to a gene. The CDR3 spans 15 residues. In germline, CDR1 is SGHNT, CDR2 YYREEE (reference sequence). CDR3 sequence: CASSLSTGPNEKLFF. The CDR3 DNA sequence: TGTGCCAGCAGCCTATCGACAGGGCCGAATGAAAAACTGTTTTTT.

The chain links TRBV30 to TRBJ2-5, with 9 bases matching TRBD1. The CDR3 loop spans 16 amino acids. V gave up 0 bases and J gave up 5 bases; unmatched junction bases: 10. The germline CDR1 and CDR2 sequences are GTSNPN and SVGIG (reference sequence). The CDR3 nucleotides are TGTGCCTGGAGTGTAGTCCCGGGACAGGGTCGGGAGACCCAGTACTTC. It encodes CAWSVVPGQGRETQYF.

The table lists this clone with a few counts. The chain employs TRBV6-1 and TRBJ1-1; D not certain. Germline loops: CDR1 MNHNS, CDR2 SASEGT. With 7 bases removed from V and 10 bases from J, the gap between germline ends came to 7 bases. The CDR3 has 9 residues. DNA for the CDR3: TGTGCCAGCAATACGGGAGCTTTCTTT. Encoded protein: CASNTGAFF.

The gene calls are TRBV7-2 and TRBJ1-3, with 9 bases identical to TRBD1. Germline CDR1 and CDR2: SGHTA and FQGNSA. The CDR3 is made up of 16 amino acids. The J segment lost 4 bases and the V segment lost 3 bases, leaving 7 bases of the junction unmatched. The CDR3 is CASSLSQGALGNTIYF. The CDR3 DNA is TGTGCCAGCAGCTTGTCACAGGGGGCGTTGGGAAACACCATATATTTT.

The V call is TRBV6-1, the J call TRBJ1-3, with D hard to call. Germline lookup yields CDR1 MNHNS and CDR2 SASEGT. The CDR3 is made up of 19 amino acids. Trimming stripped 2 bases from V and 0 bases from J, with 20 bases between. The CDR3 DNA reads as TGTGCCAGCAGTGAAATCAGGATGTCGGGAAGGAGCTCTGGAAACACCATATATTTT. It translates to CASSEIRMSGRSSGNTIYF.